The 19 T cell receptor beta chains below all came from one sample that was sequenced in a study of human T cells and chemical hapten exposure. Documented time point: patch test 2, 6 weeks after DPC sensitization. Regarding treatment: therapeutic diphenylcyclopropenone sensitization with weekly scalp DPC. One entry per CDR3 protein results from TCRdb running MiXCR on the RACE reads. The sample carries tens of thousands of distinct CDR3 sequences, around 7% recorded once. Sequenced here: whole blood, sampled in connection with sensitization to the hapten diphenylcyclopropenone (DPC). Receptor source: a woman younger than 45 with alopecia areata. Some clones in this sample may be carry-over from other donors' samples.

The sample holds a few counts of this clonotype. This chain connects TRBV5-4 to TRBJ2-7; 9 bases fit TRBD1. Germline-derived CDR1 and CDR2 are SGHNT and YYREEE (reference sequence). Trimming removed 0 bases from V and 11 bases from J; junction bases left unmatched: 18. The CDR3 runs 17 residues. The CDR3 DNA reads TGTGCCAGCAGCTTGGGACAGGGGGGCAGGGGCGTCAGGGTGGAGTACTTC. This translates into CASSLGQGGRGVRVEYF.

This clonotype occurred once. The rearrangement uses TRBV30 and TRBJ2-3; D unresolved. The CDR3 is made up of 10 amino acids. The germline gives CDR1 GTSNPN, CDR2 SVGIG (reference sequence). V was shortened by 1 base and J by 11 bases, with 7 bases between the two germline ends. The CDR3 coding sequence is TGTGCCTGGAGTGACCTGGGGCAGTATTTT. Translating gives CAWSDLGQYF.

This clonotype was seen ten or more times. CDR3 DNA sequence: TGTGCCAGCAGCTTCCTTAGCGGGGGGGCCTTCAACGAGCAGTACTTC. Translated, it gives CASSFLSGGAFNEQYF. The chain links TRBV11-2 to TRBJ2-7, with 11 bases fitting TRBD2. After removal of 3 bases from V and 5 bases from J, the junction contained 9 bases not matched to a gene. This CDR3 has 16 residues. The germline gives CDR1 SGHAT, CDR2 FQNNGV.

Ten or more counts support this clonotype. V gene TRBV6-5 combines with J gene TRBJ2-3, with 8 bases identical to TRBD1. V dropped 6 bases and J dropped 1; count of bases not matched to a gene: 12. Per germline, CDR1 MNHEY and CDR2 SVGAGI. This CDR3 comprises 17 residues. The CDR3 sequence: CASSNRGAMGGTDTQYF. CDR3 nucleotides: TGTGCCAGCAGCAACAGGGGGGCCATGGGGGGCACAGATACGCAGTATTTT.

In its sample, this clonotype was seen many times. The chain couples TRBV5-1 to TRBJ1-6; D is unclear. The germline gives CDR1 SGHRS, CDR2 YFSETQ. CDR3 length equals 15 residues. Trimming took off 2 bases at V and 11 bases at J, with 17 bases between the two ends. In DNA, the CDR3 is TGCGCCAGCAGCTTCCTATCCGGTGAGACTACACCCCTCCACTTT. Its translation is CASSFLSGETTPLHF.

This clonotype was recorded at least ten times. V and J are TRBV7-2 and TRBJ2-3, with TRBD2 matching over 10 bases. Losses at the gene ends were 3 bases for V and 6 bases for J; bases not matched to a gene: 6. Germline values: CDR1 SGHTA, CDR2 FQGNSA. The CDR3 is 15 amino acids. The CDR3 spells CASSLKRGGSDTQYF. The CDR3 DNA is TGTGCCAGCAGCTTGAAGCGGGGGGGATCGGATACGCAGTATTTT. The full variable domain, its missing parts supplied by reference TRBV7-2 and TRBJ2-3, is GAGVSQSPSNKVTEKGKDVELRCDPISGHTALYWYRQSLGQGLEFLIYFQGNSAPDKSGLPSDRFSAERTGGSVSTLTIQRTQQEDSAVYLCASSLKRGGSDTQYFGPGTRLTVL.

This clonotype was seen ten or more times. The V gene is TRBV12-3 or TRBV12-4, the J gene TRBJ2-3, with D uncertain. Trimming left V 5 bases short and J 10 bases short, with 10 bases between. The CDR3 spans 11 residues. The CDR3 loop reads CASSDNLAQYF. The CDR3 nucleotides read TGTGCCAGCAGTGATAATCTGGCGCAGTATTTT.

This clonotype was seen ten or more times. The chain combines TRBV7-9 with TRBJ1-2, with 9 bases aligning to TRBD1. Trimming at V came to 5 bases and at J to 5 bases, leaving 3 bases not matched to a gene. The CDR3 is made up of 13 amino acids. CDR1 and CDR2 (germline): SEHNR, FQNEAQ (reference sequence). The CDR3 DNA is TGTGCCAGCAGCCGGACAGGGGAGTATGGCTACACCTTC. Its protein product is CASSRTGEYGYTF.

There are many counts of this clonotype. The V gene is TRBV2, the J gene TRBJ1-2; no reliable D call. The CDR3 has 13 amino acids. Germline V CDR1 and CDR2: SNHLY, FYNNEI. The ends were cut back, 7 bases at V and 3 bases at J, with 12 bases in the middle. DNA for the CDR3: TGTGCCAGCAATGGGCAGAGAGACTATGGCTACACCTTC. The encoded protein is CASNGQRDYGYTF.

A few counts support this clonotype. CDR3 amino acids: CASSLPGQETQYF. Here the CDR3 DNA reads TGTGCCAGCAGCTTACCGGGCCAAGAGACCCAGTACTTC. V usage is TRBV11-2 and J usage is TRBJ2-5; D uncertain. Looked up from germline, CDR1 is SGHAT and CDR2 is FQNNGV. The CDR3 sequence is 13 residues long. The V and J ends lost 2 bases and 1 base respectively, with 5 bases between them.

This clonotype was counted at least ten times. The chain carries TRBV5-1 and TRBJ1-1, with 7 bases aligning to TRBD1. Germline loops: CDR1 SGHRS, CDR2 YFSETQ. Trimming removed 5 bases from V and 4 bases from J; junction bases left unmatched: 5. The CDR3 totals 13 residues. CDR3 sequence: CASSEGAGTEAFF. The CDR3 DNA is TGCGCCAGCAGTGAGGGGGCGGGCACTGAAGCTTTCTTT.

This clonotype has ten or more counts. The gene calls are TRBV20-1 and TRBJ1-6; D might be TRBD1 (5 bases). Trimming left V 1 base short and J 7 bases short, with 11 bases between. Germline values: CDR1 DFQATT, CDR2 SNEGSKA (reference sequence). This CDR3 has 14 residues. The CDR3 here is CSARGGRENSPLHF. In DNA form, the CDR3 reads TGCAGTGCTAGAGGGGGGAGAGAAAATTCACCCCTCCACTTT.

This clonotype occurred a few times. The gene calls are TRBV7-8 and TRBJ2-6, with 7 bases identical to TRBD2. In germline, CDR1 is SGHVS, CDR2 FQNEAQ. The CDR3 runs 17 residues. V lost 5 bases and J lost 2; bases outside the gene matches: 9. CDR3 protein: CASSKESGGAGANVLTF. CDR3 sequence (DNA): TGTGCCAGCAGCAAAGAATCGGGGGGAGCTGGGGCCAACGTCCTGACTTTC. Full variable domain (remainder filled in from reference TRBV7-8 and TRBJ2-6): GAGVSQSPRYKVAKRGQDVALRCDPISGHVSLFWYQQALGQGPEFLTYFQNEAQLDKSGLPSDRFFAERPEGSVSTLKIQRTQQEDSAVYLCASSKESGGAGANVLTFGAGSRLTVL.

The chain is built from TRBV5-1 and TRBJ1-1, with a tentative D call TRBD1 (6 bases). This CDR3 has 19 residues. Trimming took 4 bases from V and 0 from J, leaving 25 bases between them. CDR1 is SGHRS, CDR2 YFSETQ, per germline. The CDR3, as DNA: TGCGCCAGCAGCCAAGACCGTTACTTCTCGGACAGCATGAACACTGAAGCTTTCTTT. Its protein is CASSQDRYFSDSMNTEAFF.

This clonotype was observed many times. The rearrangement joins TRBV5-1 to TRBJ1-5; tentatively, D is TRBD1 (5 bases). The V gene lost 0 bases and the J gene lost 4 bases, with 11 bases spanning the gap. From germline, CDR1 is SGHRS and CDR2 YFSETQ. This CDR3 comprises 15 residues. CDR3 sequence reads: CASSLDGAENQPQHF. The DNA for the CDR3 is TGCGCCAGCAGCTTGGATGGGGCGGAGAATCAGCCCCAGCATTTT.

This clonotype was detected many times. The chain has TRBV9 and TRBJ1-2; 9 bases line up with TRBD1. This CDR3 is 15 amino acids long. Losses at the gene ends were 3 bases for V and 7 bases for J; bases not matched to a gene: 10. The germline gives CDR1 SGDLS, CDR2 YYNGEE. The CDR3 DNA is TGTGCCAGCAGCGCCGGCGGGACAGGGTACGGTGGCTACACCTTC. As protein: CASSAGGTGYGGYTF.

This clonotype was observed at least ten times. The genes are TRBV18 and TRBJ2-1, with 10 positions matching TRBD1. The J segment lost 8 bases and the V segment lost 3 bases, leaving 10 bases of the junction unmatched. CDR1 KGHSH and CDR2 LQKENI come from the germline V gene. The CDR3 totals 16 residues. The CDR3 loop reads CASSPRTGGIGDEQFF. In DNA, the CDR3 is TGTGCCAGCTCACCCCGGACAGGGGGTATAGGGGATGAGCAGTTCTTC.

The chain uses TRBV3-1 and TRBJ1-3, with D perhaps matching TRBD1 (5 bases). Between the trimmed V and J ends, which lost 1 base and 2 bases, there was a span of 12 bases. This CDR3 spans 16 amino acids. Germline V gene data show CDR1 as LGHDT and CDR2 as YNNKEL (reference sequence). The CDR3 spells CASSQGRVKAGNTIYF. For the CDR3, the DNA is TGTGCCAGCAGCCAAGGCAGGGTGAAAGCTGGAAACACCATATATTTT.

V is TRBV6-1 and J is TRBJ1-2; perhaps TRBD1 as D (6 bases). Germline CDR1 and CDR2: MNHNS and SASEGT. V lost 8 bases and J 4 bases, leaving 17 bases between the germline ends. There are 14 residues in the CDR3. For the CDR3, the DNA is TGTGCCAGCTCCCAAGCAGGGGTTGGCTATGGCTACACCTTC. Protein product: CASSQAGVGYGYTF.